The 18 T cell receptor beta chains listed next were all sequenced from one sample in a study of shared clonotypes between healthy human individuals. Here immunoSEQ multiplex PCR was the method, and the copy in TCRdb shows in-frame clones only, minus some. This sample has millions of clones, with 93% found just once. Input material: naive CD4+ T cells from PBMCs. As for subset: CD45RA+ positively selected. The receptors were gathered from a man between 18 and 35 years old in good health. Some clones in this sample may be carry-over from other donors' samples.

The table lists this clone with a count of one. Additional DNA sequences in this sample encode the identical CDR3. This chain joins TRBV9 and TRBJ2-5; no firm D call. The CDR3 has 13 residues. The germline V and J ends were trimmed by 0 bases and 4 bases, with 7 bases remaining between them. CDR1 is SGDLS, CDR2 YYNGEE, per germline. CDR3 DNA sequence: TGTGCCAGCAGCGTAGAGGGTGGAGAGACCCAGTACTTC. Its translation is CASSVEGGETQYF.

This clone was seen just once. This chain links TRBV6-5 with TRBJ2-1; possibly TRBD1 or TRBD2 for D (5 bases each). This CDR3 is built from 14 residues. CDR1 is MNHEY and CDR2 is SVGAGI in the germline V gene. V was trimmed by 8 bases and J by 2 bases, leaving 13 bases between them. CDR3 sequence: CASGRDQTYNEQFF. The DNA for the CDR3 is TGTGCCAGCGGCCGGGACCAGACCTACAATGAGCAGTTCTTC.

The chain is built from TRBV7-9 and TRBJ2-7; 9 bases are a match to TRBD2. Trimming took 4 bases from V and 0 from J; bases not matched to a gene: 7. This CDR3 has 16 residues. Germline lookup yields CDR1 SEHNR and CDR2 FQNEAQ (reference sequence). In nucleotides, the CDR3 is TGTGCCAGCAGCTCAGTCCTAGCGGGGCTCTCCTACGAGCAGTACTTC. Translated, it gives CASSSVLAGLSYEQYF.

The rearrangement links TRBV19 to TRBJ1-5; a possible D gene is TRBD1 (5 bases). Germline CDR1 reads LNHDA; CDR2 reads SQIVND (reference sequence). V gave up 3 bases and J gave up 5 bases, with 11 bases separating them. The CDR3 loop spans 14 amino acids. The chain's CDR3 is CASSIRQGHQPQHF. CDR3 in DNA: TGTGCCAGTAGTATTCGGCAGGGCCATCAGCCCCAGCATTTT.

CDR3 amino acids: CASSAAVQGRTEAFF. The CDR3 DNA is TGTGCCAGCAGCGCGGCGGTCCAGGGGCGGACTGAAGCTTTCTTT. This chain joins TRBV5-4 and TRBJ1-1; D perhaps matches TRBD1 (6 bases). This CDR3 is 15 amino acids long. Trimming took off 4 bases at V and 5 bases at J, with 18 bases between the two ends. Germline CDR1 is SGHNT and CDR2 is YYREEE (reference sequence).

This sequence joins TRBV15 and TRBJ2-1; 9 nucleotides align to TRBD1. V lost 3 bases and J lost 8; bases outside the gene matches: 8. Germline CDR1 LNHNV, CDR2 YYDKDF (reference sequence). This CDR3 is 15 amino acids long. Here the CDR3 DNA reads TGTGCCACCAGCAGGACCGGGACAGGGTTCGATGAGCAGTTCTTC. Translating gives CATSRTGTGFDEQFF.

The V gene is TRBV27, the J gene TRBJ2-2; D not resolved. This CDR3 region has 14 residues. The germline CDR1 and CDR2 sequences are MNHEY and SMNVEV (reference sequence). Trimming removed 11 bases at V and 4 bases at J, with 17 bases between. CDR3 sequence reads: CASQTIPGTGELFF. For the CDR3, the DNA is TGTGCCTCCCAGACCATACCGGGCACCGGGGAGCTGTTTTTT.

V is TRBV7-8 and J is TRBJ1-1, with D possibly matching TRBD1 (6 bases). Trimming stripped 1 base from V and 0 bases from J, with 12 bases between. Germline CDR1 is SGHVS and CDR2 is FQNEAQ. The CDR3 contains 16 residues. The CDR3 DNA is TGTGCCAGCAGCTTAGGGGGGCCTTACATGAACACTGAAGCTTTCTTT. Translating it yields CASSLGGPYMNTEAFF.

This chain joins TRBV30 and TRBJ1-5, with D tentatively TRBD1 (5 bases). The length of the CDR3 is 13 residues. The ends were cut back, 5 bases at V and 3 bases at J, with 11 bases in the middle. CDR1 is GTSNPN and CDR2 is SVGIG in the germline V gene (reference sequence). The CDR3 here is CAWADRHNQPQHF. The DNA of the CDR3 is TGTGCCTGGGCCGACAGACACAATCAGCCCCAGCATTTT.

The CDR3 bases are TGTGCCAGCAGCACCCGCCAAGGGGCCCAGTACTTC. Protein: CASSTRQGAQYF. This chain links TRBV5-6 with TRBJ2-5; perhaps TRBD1 as D (5 bases). The germline gives CDR1 SGHDT, CDR2 YYEEEE. The CDR3 is 12 residues long. V was shortened by 4 bases and J by 9 bases, with 13 bases between the two germline ends.

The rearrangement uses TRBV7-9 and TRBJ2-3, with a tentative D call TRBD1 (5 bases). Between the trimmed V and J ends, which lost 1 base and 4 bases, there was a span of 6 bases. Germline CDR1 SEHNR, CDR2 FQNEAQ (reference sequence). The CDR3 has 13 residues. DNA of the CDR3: TGTGCCAGCAGCTTAGAAGGGGCAGATACGCAGTATTTT. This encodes CASSLEGADTQYF.

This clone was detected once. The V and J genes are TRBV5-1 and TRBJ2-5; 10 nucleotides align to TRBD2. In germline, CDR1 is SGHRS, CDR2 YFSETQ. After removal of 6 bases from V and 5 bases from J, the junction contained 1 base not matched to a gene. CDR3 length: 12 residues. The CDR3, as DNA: TGCGCCAGCACTAGCGGGAGTGAGACCCAGTACTTC. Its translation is CASTSGSETQYF.

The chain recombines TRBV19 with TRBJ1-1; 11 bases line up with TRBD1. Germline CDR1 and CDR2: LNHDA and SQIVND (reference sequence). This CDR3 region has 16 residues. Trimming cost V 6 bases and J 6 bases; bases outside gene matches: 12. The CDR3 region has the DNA TGTGCCAGTAGCGCCGGGACAGGGGGAAGGGTGGCTGAAGCTTTCTTT. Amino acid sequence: CASSAGTGGRVAEAFF.

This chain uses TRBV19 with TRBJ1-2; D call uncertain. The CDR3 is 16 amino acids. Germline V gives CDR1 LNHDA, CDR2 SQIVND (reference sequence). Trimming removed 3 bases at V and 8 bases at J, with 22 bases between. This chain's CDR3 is CASSMRTGLAAGGYTF. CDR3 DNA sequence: TGTGCCAGTAGTATGAGAACGGGCCTCGCCGCCGGGGGCTACACCTTC.

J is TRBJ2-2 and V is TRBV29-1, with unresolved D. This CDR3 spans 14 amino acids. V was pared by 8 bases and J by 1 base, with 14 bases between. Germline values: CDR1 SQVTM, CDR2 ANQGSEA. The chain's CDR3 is CSIEPDLNTGELFF. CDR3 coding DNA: TGCAGCATCGAGCCGGACCTGAACACCGGGGAGCTGTTTTTT.

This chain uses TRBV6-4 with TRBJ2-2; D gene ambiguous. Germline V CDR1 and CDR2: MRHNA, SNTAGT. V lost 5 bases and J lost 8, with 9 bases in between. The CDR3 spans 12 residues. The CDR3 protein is CASSSSWGELFF. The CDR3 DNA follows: TGTGCCAGCAGTTCAAGTTGGGGGGAGCTGTTTTTT.

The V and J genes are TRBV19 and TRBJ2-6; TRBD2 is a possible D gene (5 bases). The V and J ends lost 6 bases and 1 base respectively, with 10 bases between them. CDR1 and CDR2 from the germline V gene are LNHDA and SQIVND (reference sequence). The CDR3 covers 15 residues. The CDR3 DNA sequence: TGTGCCAGTAGGGCAGGAGGTTCTGGGGCCAACGTCCTGACTTTC. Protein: CASRAGGSGANVLTF.

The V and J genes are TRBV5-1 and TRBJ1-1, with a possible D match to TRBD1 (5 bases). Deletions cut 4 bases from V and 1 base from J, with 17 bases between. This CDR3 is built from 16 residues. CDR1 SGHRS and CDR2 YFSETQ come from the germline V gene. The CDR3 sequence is CASSQGFGLTNTEAFF. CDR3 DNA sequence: TGCGCCAGCAGCCAGGGTTTCGGGCTGACGAACACTGAAGCTTTCTTT.